A single sample gave rise to the 3 T cell receptor beta chains below, sequenced in a study of shared clonotypes between healthy human individuals. Generated by immunoSEQ multiplex PCR, the TCRdb table keeps only in-frame clones and is missing some. The repertoire holds approximately 940,000 clones, with approximately 80% as singletons. Material for sequencing was memory CD4+ T cells sorted from blood. The subset was: CD45RA-negative fraction. These receptor sequences come from a man younger than 35 in good health.

The chain's CDR3 is CASSVGLVGFAGELFF. In nucleotides, the CDR3 is TGCGCCAGCAGCGTAGGACTAGTGGGGTTCGCCGGGGAGCTGTTTTTT. The chain combines TRBV5-1 with TRBJ2-2; TRBD2 agrees at 7 bases. The germline gives CDR1 SGHRS, CDR2 YFSETQ. J gave up 6 bases and V 4 bases, and 12 bases lay outside the gene matches. CDR3 length: 16 amino acids.

The chain is built from TRBV29-1 and TRBJ2-3, with TRBD2 identical over 10 bases. Germline loops: CDR1 SQVTM, CDR2 ANQGSEA. J lost 6 bases, V lost 4 bases, and 7 bases had no gene match. The length of the CDR3 is 14 residues. As DNA, the CDR3 is TGCAGCGTTGTTGCTAGCGGGAGTACGGATACGCAGTATTTT. Amino acid sequence: CSVVASGSTDTQYF.

The J gene is TRBJ2-2, the V gene TRBV19; a possible D gene is TRBD2 (6 bases). Looked up from germline, CDR1 is LNHDA and CDR2 is SQIVND (reference sequence). Trimming stripped 6 bases from V and 8 bases from J, with 16 bases between. This CDR3 is built from 14 residues. The CDR3 DNA sequence: TGTGCCAGTAGGGGGACTTTCCTAGGTGGGGAGCTGTTTTTT. Translating it yields CASRGTFLGGELFF. The full variable domain, with the rest looked up from reference TRBV19 and TRBJ2-2, is DGGITQSPKYLFRKEGQNVTLSCEQNLNHDAMYWYRQDPGQGLRLIYYSQIVNDFQKGDIAEGYSVSREKKESFPLTVTSAQKNPTAFYLCASRGTFLGGELFFGEGSRLTVL.